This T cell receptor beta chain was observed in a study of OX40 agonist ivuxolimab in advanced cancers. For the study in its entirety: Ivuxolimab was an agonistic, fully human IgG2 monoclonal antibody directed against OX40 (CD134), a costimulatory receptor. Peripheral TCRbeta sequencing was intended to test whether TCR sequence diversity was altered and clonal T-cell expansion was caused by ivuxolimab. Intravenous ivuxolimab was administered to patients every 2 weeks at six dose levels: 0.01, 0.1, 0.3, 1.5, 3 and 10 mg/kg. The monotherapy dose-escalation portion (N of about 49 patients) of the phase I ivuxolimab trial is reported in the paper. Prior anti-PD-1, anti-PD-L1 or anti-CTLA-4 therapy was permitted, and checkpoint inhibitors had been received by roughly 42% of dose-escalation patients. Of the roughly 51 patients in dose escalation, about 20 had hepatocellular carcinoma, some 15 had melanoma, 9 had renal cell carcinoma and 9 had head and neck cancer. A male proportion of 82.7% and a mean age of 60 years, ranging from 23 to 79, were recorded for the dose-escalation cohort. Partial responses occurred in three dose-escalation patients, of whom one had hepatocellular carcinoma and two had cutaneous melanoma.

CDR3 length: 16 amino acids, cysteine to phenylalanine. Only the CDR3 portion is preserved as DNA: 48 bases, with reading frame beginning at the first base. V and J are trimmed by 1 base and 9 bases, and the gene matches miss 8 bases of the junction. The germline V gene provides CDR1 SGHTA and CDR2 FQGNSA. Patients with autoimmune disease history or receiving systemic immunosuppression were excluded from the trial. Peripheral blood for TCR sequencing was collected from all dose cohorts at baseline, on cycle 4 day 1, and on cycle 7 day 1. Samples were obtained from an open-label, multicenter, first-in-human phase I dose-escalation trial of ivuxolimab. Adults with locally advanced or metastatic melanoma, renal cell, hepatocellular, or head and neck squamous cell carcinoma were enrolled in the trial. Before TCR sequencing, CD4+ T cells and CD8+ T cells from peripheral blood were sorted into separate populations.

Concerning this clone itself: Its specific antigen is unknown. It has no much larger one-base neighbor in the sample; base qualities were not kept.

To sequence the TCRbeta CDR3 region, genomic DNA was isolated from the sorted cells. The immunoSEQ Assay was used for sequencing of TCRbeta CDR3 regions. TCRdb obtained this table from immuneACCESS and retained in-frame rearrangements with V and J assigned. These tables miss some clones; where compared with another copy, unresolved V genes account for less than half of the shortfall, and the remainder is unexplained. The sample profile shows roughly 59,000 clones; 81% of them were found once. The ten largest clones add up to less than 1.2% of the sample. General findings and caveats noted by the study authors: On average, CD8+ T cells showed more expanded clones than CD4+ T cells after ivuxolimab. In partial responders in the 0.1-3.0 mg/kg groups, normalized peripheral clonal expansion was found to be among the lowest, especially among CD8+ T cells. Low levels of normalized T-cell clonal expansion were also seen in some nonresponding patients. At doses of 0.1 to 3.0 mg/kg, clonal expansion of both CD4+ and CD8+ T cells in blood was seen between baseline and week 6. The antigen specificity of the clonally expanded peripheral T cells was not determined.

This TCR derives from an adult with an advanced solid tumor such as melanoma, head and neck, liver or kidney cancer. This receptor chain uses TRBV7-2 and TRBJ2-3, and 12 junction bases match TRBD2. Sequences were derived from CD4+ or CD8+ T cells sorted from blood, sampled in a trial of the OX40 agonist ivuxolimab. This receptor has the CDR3 CASSLGGGLAGRTQYF. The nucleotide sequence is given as TGTGCCAGCAGCTTAGGAGGGGGACTAGCGGGCCGGACGCAGTATTTT.